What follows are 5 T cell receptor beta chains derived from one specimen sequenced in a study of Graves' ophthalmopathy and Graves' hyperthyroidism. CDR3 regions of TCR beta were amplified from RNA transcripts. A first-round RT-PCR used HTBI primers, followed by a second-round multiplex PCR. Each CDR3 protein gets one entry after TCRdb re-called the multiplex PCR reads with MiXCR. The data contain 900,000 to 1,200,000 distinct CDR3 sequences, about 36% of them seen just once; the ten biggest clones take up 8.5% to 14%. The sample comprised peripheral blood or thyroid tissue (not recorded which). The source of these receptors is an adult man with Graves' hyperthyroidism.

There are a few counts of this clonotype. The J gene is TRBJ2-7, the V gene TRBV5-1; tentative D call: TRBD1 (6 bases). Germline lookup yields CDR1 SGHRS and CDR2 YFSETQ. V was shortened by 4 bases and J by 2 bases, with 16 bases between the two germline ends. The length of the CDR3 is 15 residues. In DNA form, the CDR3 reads TGCGCCAGCAGCCAGGGACACTCACAAGCCTACGAGCAGTACTTC. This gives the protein CASSQGHSQAYEQYF.

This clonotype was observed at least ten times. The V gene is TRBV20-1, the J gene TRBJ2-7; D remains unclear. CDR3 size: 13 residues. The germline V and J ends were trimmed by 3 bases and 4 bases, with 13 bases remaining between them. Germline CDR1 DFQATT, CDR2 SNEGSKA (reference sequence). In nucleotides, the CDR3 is TGCAGTGCTAGGCCCGATTTTCCTTACGAGCAGTACTTC. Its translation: CSARPDFPYEQYF.

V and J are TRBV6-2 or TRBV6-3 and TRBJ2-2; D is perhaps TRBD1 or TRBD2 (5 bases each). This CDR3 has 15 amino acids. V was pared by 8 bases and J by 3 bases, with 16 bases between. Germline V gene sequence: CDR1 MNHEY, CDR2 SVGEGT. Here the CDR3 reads CASSRGAGYTGELFF. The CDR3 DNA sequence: TGTGCCAGCTCCCGGGGCGCAGGTTACACCGGGGAGCTGTTTTTT.

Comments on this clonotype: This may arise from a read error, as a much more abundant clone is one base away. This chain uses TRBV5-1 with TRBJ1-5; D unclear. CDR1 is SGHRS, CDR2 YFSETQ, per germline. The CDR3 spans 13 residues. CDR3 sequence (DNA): TGCGCCAGCAGCTTCTCCGACGATCAGCCCCGGCATTTT. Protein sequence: CASSFSDDQPRHF.

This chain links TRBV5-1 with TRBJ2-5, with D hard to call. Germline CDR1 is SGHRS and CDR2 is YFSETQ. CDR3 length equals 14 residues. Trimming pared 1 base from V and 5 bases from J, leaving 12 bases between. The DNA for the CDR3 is TGCGCCAGCAGCTTGACAGACCTGGGGGAGACCCAGTACTTC. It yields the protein CASSLTDLGETQYF.